This T cell receptor (beta chain) was sequenced in a study of blood T cell repertoires in COVID-19. Study-wide background: COVID-19 samples from acute and convalescent phases originated in the United States, Italy and Spain. PBMCs, B-cell-depleted T cells, or T cells were the source of the cDNA or gDNA that made up the material.

Profiled with immunoSEQ multiplex PCR; TCRdb holds only in-frame clones, not every one. The sample holds about 230,000 clones, 81% seen once. The germline V gene encodes CDR1 SNHLY and CDR2 FYNNEI. Trimming pared 1 base from V and 4 bases from J, leaving 14 bases between. The CDR3 is 15 amino acids. The source of this sequence is an elderly woman with acute or convalescent COVID-19. The gene calls are TRBV2 and TRBJ2-7, with TRBD2 as a possible D gene (7 bases). The material sequenced was peripheral blood. CDR3 region: CASSEGLAQGYEQYF. CDR3 DNA sequence: TGTGCCAGCAGTGAAGGACTAGCCCAGGGGTACGAGCAGTACTTC.